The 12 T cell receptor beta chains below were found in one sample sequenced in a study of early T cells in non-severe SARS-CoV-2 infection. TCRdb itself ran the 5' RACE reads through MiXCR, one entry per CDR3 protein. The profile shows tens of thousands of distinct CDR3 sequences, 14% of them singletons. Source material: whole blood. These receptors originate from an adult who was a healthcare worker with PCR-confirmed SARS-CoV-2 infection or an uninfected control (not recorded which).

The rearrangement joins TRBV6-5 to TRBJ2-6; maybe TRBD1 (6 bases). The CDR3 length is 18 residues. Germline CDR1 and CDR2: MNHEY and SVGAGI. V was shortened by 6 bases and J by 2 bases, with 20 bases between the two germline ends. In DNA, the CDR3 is TGTGCCAGCAGAGTTACTAGGGACAACTCGCCTGGGGCCAACGTCCTGACTTTC. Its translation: CASRVTRDNSPGANVLTF.

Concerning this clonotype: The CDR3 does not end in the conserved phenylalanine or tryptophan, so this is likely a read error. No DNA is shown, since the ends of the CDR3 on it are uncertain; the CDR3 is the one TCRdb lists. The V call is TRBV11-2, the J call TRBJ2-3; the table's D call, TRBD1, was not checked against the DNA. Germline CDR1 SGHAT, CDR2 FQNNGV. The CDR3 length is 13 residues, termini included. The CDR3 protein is CASSTFETKGPDL.

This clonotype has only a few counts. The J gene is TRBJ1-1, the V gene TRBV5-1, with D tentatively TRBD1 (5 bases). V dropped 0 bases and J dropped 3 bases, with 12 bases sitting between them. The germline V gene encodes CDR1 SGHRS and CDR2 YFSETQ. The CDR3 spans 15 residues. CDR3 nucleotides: TGCGCCAGCAGCTTGGGTCGGGGCATTTACACTGAAGCTTTCTTT. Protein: CASSLGRGIYTEAFF. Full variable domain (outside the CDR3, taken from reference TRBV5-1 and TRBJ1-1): KAGVTQTPRYLIKTRGQQVTLSCSPISGHRSVSWYQQTPGQGLQFLFEYFSETQRNKGNFPGRFSGRQFSNSRSEMNVSTLELGDSALYLCASSLGRGIYTEAFFGQGTRLTVV.

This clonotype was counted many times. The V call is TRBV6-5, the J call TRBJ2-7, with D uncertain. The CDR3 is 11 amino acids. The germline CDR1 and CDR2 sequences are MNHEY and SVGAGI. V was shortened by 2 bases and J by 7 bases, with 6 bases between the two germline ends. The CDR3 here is CASSYEEEQYF. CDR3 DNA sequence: TGTGCCAGCAGTTACGAGGAGGAGCAGTACTTC.

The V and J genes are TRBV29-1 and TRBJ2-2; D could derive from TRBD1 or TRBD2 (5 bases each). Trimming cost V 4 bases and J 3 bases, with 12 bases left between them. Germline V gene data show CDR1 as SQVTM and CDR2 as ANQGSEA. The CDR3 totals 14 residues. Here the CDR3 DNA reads TGCAGCGTTGGGGGCCTGGGGGACACCGGGGAGCTGTTTTTT. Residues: CSVGGLGDTGELFF.

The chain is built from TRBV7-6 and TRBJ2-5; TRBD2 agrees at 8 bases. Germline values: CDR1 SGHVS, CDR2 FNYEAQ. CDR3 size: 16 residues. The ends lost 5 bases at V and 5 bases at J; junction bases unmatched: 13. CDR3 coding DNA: TGTGCCAGCAGCGGGATGTTTAGCGGGATGGCGGAGACCCAGTACTTC. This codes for CASSGMFSGMAETQYF.

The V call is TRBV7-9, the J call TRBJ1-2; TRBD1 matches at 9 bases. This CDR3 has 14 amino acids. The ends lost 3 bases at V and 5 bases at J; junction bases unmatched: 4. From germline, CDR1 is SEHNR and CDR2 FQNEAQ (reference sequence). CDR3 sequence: CASSLGQGGYGYTF. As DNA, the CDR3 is TGTGCCAGCAGCTTGGGACAGGGCGGGTATGGCTACACCTTC.

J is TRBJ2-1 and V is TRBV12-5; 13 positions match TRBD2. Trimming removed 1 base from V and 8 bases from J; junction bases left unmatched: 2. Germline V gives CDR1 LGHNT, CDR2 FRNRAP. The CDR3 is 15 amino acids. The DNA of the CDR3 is TGTGCTAGTGGTTTGGGTGGACTAGCGGGAGATGAGCAGTTCTTC. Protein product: CASGLGGLAGDEQFF.

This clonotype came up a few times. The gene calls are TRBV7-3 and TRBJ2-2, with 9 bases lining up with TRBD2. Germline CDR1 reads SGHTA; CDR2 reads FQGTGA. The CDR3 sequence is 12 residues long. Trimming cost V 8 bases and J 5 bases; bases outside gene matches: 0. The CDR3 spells CASGLATGELFF. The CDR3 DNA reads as TGTGCCAGCGGACTAGCGACCGGGGAGCTGTTTTTT.

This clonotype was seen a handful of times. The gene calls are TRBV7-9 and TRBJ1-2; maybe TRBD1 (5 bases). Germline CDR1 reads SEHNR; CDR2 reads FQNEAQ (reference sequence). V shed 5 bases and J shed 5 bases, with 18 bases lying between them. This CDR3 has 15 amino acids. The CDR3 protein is CASSLGRRLGYGYTF. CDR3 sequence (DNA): TGTGCCAGCAGCCTGGGACGGCGGCTTGGATATGGCTACACCTTC.

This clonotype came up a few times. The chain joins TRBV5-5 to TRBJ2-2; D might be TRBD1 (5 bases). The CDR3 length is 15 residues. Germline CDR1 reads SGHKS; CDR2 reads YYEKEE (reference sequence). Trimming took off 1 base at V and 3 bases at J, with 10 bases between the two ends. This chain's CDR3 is CASSLSGSHTGELFF. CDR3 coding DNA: TGTGCCAGCAGCTTGTCAGGGTCCCACACCGGGGAGCTGTTTTTT.

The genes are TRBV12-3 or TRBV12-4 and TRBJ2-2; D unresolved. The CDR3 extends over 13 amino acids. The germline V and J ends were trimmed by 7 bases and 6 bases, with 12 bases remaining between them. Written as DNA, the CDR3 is TGTGCCAGCATTCCTCTAGGAGCCGGGGAGCTGTTTTTT. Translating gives CASIPLGAGELFF.